The subject of this entry is one T cell receptor beta chain. Its antigen is unknown. The CDR3 is made up of 13 amino acids. CDR1 is SQVTM, CDR2 ANQGSEA, per germline. V was shortened by 5 bases and J by 7 bases, with 14 bases between the two germline ends. Profiling relied on immunoSEQ multiplex PCR, and the TCRdb table lists in-frame clones only, not all of them. The sample has fewer than 400,000 clones, 75% to 90% seen once; the top ten hold 1.5% to 2%. This sample was included in a study of Ad26.COV2.S vaccination and SARS-CoV-2 variants. Specified treatment: some 20 received Ad26.COV2.S at low or high dose, single or two shots; about five received placebo; per-sample allocation not given. All samples were drawn on day 63, counting from the first vaccine or placebo injection. Study-wide results and caveats: Placebo recipients trailed vaccine recipients in spike-specific TCR breadth.

Source: peripheral blood, taken in a trial of Ad26.COV2.S vaccine versus placebo. The chain couples TRBV29-1 to TRBJ2-2; D gene uncertain. This receptor was obtained from a person between 18 and 59 years old who received the Ad26.COV2.S COVID-19 vaccine or a placebo. The chain's CDR3 is CSVRSWLGGELFF. CDR3 DNA sequence: TGCAGCGTTCGGAGTTGGCTTGGCGGGGAGCTGTTTTTT.